This TCR beta chain was recovered during a study of T cell responses to AZD1222 COVID-19 vaccine. Study context: Pooling of second doses given at about 4 or about 12 weeks was done.

Trimming removed 0 bases from V and 4 bases from J, with 8 bases in between. Germline CDR1 and CDR2: MRHNA and SNTAGT. The CDR3 has 14 residues. A note on this clone: Its target is unknown.

Study findings and constraints: Unmutated variant regions are reportedly targeted by nearly half of spike-specific TCRs.

Produced via immunoSEQ multiplex PCR; TCRdb's table is partial and in-frame only. The sample shows roughly 100,000 clones, roughly 87% of them seen only once. Here the sequenced sample was peripheral blood, taken on day 0 of AZD1222 vaccination. The clonotype comes from an adult in good health. The chain employs TRBV6-4 and TRBJ2-3; tentative D call: TRBD1 (5 bases). CDR3 in DNA: TGTGCCAGCAGTGACTCGAAAGGGGCAGATACGCAGTATTTT. This codes for CASSDSKGADTQYF.